This T cell receptor (beta chain) was sequenced in a study of T cell changes during pregnancy in multiple sclerosis. The CDR3 has 12 amino acids. Assay: immunoSEQ multiplex PCR; the TCRdb copy retains only in-frame clones and omits some. Of tens of thousands of clones listed, approximately 90% were seen once; the top ten hold approximately 0.49%. The sequence was collected from a female donor in good health, enrolled as a control in a pregnancy study. This specimen was CD4+ T cells from peripheral blood mononuclear cells, taken in the first trimester of pregnancy. The chain is built from TRBV21-1 and TRBJ1-2. TRBV21-1 is tagged as a pseudogene. CDR3 nucleotide sequence: TGTGCCAGCAGCCCTAGTTACTATGGCTACACCTTC. Residues: CASSPSYYGYTF.